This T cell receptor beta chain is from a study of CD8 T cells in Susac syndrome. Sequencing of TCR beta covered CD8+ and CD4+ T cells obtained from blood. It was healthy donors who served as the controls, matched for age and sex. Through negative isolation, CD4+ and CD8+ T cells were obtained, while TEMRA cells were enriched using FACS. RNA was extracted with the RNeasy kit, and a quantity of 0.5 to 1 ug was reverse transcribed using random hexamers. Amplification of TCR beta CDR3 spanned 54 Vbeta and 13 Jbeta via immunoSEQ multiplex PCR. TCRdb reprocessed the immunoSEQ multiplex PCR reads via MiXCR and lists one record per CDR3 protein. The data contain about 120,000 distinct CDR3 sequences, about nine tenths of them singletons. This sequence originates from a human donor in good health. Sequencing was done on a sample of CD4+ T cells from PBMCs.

The CDR3 region is CASSMGLAGLSEQFF. For the CDR3, the DNA is TGCGCCAGCAGTATGGGCCTAGCTGGACTCTCGGAGCAGTTCTTC. This chain uses TRBV5-1 with TRBJ2-1; the D gene is possibly TRBD2 (5 bases). Germline V gene sequence: CDR1 SGHRS, CDR2 YFSETQ. The CDR3 runs to 15 residues. V lost 5 bases, J lost 10 bases, and 22 bases lay in between.